This TCR beta chain was profiled in a study of PD-1 blockade in classical Hodgkin lymphoma. Stated time point: newly diagnosed, previously untreated cHL patient sample. Only in-frame clones appear in the TCRdb table, and some are missing; sequencing was by immunoSEQ multiplex PCR. The table lists 70,000 or so clones, about 93% of them singletons, with about 2.6% in the top ten. Worth noting for this clone: What it binds is not known.

General study results and limits: The authors have not defined what causes the repertoire differences, possibly disease activity or prior therapy. As was reported, newly diagnosed patients showed lower baseline TCR diversity than healthy donors did.

Germline values: CDR1 SGDLS, CDR2 YYNGEE. Trimming removed 2 bases from V and 7 bases from J, with 15 bases in between. The CDR3 runs to 14 residues. V is TRBV9 and J is TRBJ1-1; possibly TRBD1 for D (5 bases). The material sequenced was peripheral blood mononuclear cells (PBMCs). This clonotype originated in a human donor with classical Hodgkin lymphoma. This chain's CDR3 is CASSVLPGSSEAFF. CDR3 bases: TGTGCCAGCAGCGTTCTCCCAGGGTCTAGTGAAGCTTTCTTT. The full variable domain, with the rest looked up from reference TRBV9 and TRBJ1-1, is DSGVTQTPKHLITATGQRVTLRCSPRSGDLSVYWYQQSLDQGLQFLIQYYNGEERAKGNILERFSAQQFPDLHSELNLSSLELGDSALYFCASSVLPGSSEAFFGQGTRLTVV.